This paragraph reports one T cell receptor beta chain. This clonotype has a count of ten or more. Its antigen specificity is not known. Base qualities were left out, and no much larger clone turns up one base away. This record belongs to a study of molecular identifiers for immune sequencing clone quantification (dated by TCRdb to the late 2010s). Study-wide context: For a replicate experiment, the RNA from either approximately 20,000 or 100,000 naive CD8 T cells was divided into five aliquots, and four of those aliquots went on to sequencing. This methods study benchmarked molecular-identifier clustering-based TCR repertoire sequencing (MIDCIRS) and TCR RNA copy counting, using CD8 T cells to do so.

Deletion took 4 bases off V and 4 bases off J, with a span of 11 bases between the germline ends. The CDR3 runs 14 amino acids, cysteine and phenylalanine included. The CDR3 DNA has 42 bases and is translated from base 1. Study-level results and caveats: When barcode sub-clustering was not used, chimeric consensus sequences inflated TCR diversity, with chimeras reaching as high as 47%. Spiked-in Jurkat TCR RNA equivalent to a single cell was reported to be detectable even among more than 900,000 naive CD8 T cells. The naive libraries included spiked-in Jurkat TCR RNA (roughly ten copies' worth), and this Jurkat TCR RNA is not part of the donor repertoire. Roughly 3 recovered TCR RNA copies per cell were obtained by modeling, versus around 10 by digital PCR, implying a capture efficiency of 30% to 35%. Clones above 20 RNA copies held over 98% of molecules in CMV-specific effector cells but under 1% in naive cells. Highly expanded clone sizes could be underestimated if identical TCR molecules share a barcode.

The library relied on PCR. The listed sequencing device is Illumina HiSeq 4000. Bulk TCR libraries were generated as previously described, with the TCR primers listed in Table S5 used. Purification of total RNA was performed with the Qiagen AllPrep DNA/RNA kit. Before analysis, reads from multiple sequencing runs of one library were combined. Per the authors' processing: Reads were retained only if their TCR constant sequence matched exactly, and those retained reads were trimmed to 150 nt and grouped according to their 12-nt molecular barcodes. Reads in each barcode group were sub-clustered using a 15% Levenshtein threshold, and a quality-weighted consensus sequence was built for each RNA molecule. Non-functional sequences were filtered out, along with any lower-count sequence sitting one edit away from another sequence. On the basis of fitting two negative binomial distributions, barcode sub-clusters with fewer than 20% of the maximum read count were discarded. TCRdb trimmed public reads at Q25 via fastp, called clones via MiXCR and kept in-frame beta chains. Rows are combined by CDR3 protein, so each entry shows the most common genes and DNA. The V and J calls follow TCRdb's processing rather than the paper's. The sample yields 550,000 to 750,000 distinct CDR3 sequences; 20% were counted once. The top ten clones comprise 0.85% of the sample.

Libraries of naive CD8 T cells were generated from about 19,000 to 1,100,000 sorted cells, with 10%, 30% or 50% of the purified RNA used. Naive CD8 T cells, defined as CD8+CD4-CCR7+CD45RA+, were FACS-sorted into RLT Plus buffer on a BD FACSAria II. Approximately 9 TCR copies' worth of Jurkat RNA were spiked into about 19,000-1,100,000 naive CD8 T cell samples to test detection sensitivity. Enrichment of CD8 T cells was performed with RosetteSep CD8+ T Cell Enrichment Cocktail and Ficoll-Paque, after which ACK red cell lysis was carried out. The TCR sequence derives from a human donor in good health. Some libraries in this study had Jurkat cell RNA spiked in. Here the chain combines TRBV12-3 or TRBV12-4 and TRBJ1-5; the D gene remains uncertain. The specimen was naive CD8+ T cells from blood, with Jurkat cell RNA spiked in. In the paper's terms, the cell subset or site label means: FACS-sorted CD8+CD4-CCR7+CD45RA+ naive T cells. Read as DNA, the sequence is TGTGCCAGCAGTTCCGGACGGACGAATCAGCCCCAGCATTTT. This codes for CASSSGRTNQPQHF.